This T cell receptor beta chain was found in a study of T cell repertoires in ileal Crohn's disease. Study-level results: The median delay to postoperative endoscopy was under nine months.

Time point in this sample: neoterminal ileum biopsy at postoperative endoscopy, about 6 months after surgery. V lost 8 bases and J lost 8; bases outside the gene matches: 8. CDR1 is LNHDA and CDR2 is SQIVND in the germline V gene (reference sequence). The CDR3 runs to 12 residues. This clone was observed a few times. Its antigen is currently unknown. Sequencing was performed with immunoSEQ multiplex PCR; in TCRdb, only in-frame clones are kept and a portion is missing. The sample yields around 5,600 clones, roughly 80% seen once. The receptor was isolated from an adult with Crohn's disease. The sequenced sample was ileal tissue. V usage is TRBV19 and J usage is TRBJ1-1, with TRBD1 matching 7 bases. This CDR3 reads CASGRQGGEAFF. CDR3 bases: TGTGCCAGTGGGAGACAGGGAGGCGAAGCTTTCTTT.